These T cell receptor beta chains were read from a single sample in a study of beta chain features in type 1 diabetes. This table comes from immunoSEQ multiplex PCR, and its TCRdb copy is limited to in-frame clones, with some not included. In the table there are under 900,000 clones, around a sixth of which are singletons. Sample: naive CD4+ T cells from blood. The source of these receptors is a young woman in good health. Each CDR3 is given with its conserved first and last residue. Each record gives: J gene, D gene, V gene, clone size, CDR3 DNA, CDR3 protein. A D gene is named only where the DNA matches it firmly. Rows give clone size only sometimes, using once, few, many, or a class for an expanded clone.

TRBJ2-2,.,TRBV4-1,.,TGCGCCAGCAGCCAACTCCGGGACCAGAACACCGGGGAGCTGTTTTTT,CASSQLRDQNTGELFF
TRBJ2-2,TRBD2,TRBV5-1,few,TGCGCCAGCAACCCTAGCGGGAGATCGGCCACCGGGGAGCTGTTTTTT,CASNPSGRSATGELFF
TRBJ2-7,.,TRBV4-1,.,TGCGCCAGCAGCCAAGATGCCAGGAACTACGAGCAGTACTTC,CASSQDARNYEQYF
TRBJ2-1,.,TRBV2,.,TGTGCCAGCAGTGGAAGTCTAGCGTACAATGAGCAGTTCTTC,CASSGSLAYNEQFF
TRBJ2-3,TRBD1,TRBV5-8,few,TGTGCCAGCAGCTTGGCCGGGACAGGGACGACCACAGATACGCAGTATTTT,CASSLAGTGTTTDTQYF
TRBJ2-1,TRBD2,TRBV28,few,TGTGCCAGCACAAAACCGGGACTAGCGGAGGATGAGCAGTTCTTC,CASTKPGLAEDEQFF
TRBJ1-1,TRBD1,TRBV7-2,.,TGTGCCAGCAGCTTAATCAGGGGGCTAAACTCTGAAGCTTTCTTT,CASSLIRGLNSEAFF
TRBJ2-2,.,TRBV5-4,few,TGTGCCAGCAGCATTGATAGCAGGAGTCACACCGGGGAGCTGTTTTTT,CASSIDSRSHTGELFF
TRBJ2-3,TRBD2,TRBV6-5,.,TGTGCCAGCAGTTATCTAGGGACTAGCGGGAGAAATACGCAGTATTTT,CASSYLGTSGRNTQYF
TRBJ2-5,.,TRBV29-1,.,TGCAGCGTTGAAGTTTGGGAGACCCAGTACTTC,CSVEVWETQYF
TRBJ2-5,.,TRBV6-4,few,TGTGCCAGCAGCCCCGAGGGTGGTGAGACCCAGTACTTC,CASSPEGGETQYF
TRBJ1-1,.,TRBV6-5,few,TGTGCCAGCAGACGGCCGTCCACTGAAGCTTTCTTT,CASRRPSTEAFF
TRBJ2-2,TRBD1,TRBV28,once,TGTGCCAGCAGTGTGACAGGGACCGGGGAGCTGTTTTTT,CASSVTGTGELFF
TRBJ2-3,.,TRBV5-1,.,TGCGCCAGCAGCTCTGGGAAACAGACCGGGACCCGAGGCACAGATACGCAGTATTTT,CASSSGKQTGTRGTDTQYF
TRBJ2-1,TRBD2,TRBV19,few,TGTGCCAGTAGTACCCCTAGCGGGAGAGGTACGGAGCAGTTCTTC,CASSTPSGRGTEQFF
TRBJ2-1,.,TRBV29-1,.,TGCAGCATTGAAGATCTTGGGCAGGGCGGTAATGAGCAGTTCTTC,CSIEDLGQGGNEQFF
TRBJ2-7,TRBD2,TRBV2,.,TGTGCCAGCAGGGGGGAGGGGAGGCTCTACGAGCAGTACTTC,CASRGEGRLYEQYF
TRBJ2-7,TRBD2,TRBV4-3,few,TGCGCCAGCAGCCAAGATACGAGCGGGACGATCTCCTACGAGCAGTACTTC,CASSQDTSGTISYEQYF
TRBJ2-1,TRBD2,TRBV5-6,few,TGTGCCAGCAGTTTAGCGGGAGTTTTCTACAATGAGCAGTTCTTC,CASSLAGVFYNEQFF
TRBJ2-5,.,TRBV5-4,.,TGTGCCAGCAGCTCCAGGCAGGGTCAAGAGACCCAGTACTTC,CASSSRQGQETQYF
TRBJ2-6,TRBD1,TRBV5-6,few,TGTGCCAGCAGCCTAACCGGGACAGGGTATTACTCTGGGGCCAACGTCCTGACTTTC,CASSLTGTGYYSGANVLTF
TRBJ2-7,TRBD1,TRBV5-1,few,TGCGCCAGCAGTTGGGACAGGGCCTCCTACGAGCAGTACTTC,CASSWDRASYEQYF
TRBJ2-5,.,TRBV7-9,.,TGTGCCAGCAGCTTAATTCAGGGAATGGAGACCCAGTACTTC,CASSLIQGMETQYF
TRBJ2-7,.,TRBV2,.,TGTGCCAGCGCACGGGACAACTACGGGTGGCAGTACTTC,CASARDNYGWQYF
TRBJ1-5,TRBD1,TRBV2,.,TGTGCCAGCAGGGGGACAGGGGCGAGGCAGCCCCAGCATTTT,CASRGTGARQPQHF
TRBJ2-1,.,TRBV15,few,TGTGCCACCAGCAGAGGTAAAACGGAAGAGCACAATGAGCAGTTCTTC,CATSRGKTEEHNEQFF
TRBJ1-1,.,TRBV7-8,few,TGTGCCAGCAGCTTAGTTCCTGGCAGGAACACTGAAGCTTTCTTT,CASSLVPGRNTEAFF
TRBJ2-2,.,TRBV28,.,TGTGCCAGCAGTTTTTCCGGAACGAACACCGGGGAGCTGTTTTTT,CASSFSGTNTGELFF
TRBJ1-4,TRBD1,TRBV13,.,TGTGCCAGCAGCCCTATCCCCCGGGACAGGGGGCGAGTGAGTGGGAAACTGTTTTTT,CASSPIPRDRGRVSGKLFF
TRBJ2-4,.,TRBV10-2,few,TGCGCCAGCAGTAATAGCGCCTTTGGGGGGAACATTCAGTACTTC,CASSNSAFGGNIQYF
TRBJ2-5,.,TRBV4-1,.,TGCGCCAGCAGTCAAGCACTTAAGGAGACCCAGTACTTC,CASSQALKETQYF
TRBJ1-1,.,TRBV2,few,TGTGCCAGCAGTGATGAGTCAGGCACTGAAGCTTTCTTT,CASSDESGTEAFF
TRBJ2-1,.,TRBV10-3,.,TGTGCCATCAGGTGGGAGTTTCAGGCGAAGCAGTTCTTC,CAIRWEFQAKQFF
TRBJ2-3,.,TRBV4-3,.,TGCGCCAGCAGCCTAAGCCCCCCCCAGGGGCGGGGGACAGATACGCAGTATTTT,CASSLSPPQGRGTDTQYF
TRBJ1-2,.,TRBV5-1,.,TGCGCCAGCAGCTTGGAGGTGGGGCCGGGTCGCTACACCTTC,CASSLEVGPGRYTF
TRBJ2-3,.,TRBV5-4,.,TGTGCCAGCAGACTATTCGGCGGGAAGACAGATACGCAGTATTTT,CASRLFGGKTDTQYF
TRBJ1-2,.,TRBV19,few,TGTGCCAGTAGGCCGACAGGCCCGAGTAACTATGGCTACACCTTC,CASRPTGPSNYGYTF
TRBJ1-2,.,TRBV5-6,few,TGTGCCAGCAGCTTAGGGCTCTATGGCTACACCTTC,CASSLGLYGYTF
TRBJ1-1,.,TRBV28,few,TGTGCCAGCGGGCCCACAGGGCCTGAGTACACTGAAGCTTTCTTT,CASGPTGPEYTEAFF
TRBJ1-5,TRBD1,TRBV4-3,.,TGCGCCAGCAGCCCTGGACAGGGGGCGAGCAATCAGCCCCAGCATTTT,CASSPGQGASNQPQHF
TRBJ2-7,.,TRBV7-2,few,TGTGCCAGCAGCTTATATAGGGGGGGAGACGAGCAGTACTTC,CASSLYRGGDEQYF
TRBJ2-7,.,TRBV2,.,TGTGCCAGCAGTGGAAACTACAACTACGAGCAGTACTTC,CASSGNYNYEQYF
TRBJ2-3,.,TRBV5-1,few,TGCGCCAGCAAGGACTGGTCCGATACGCAGTATTTT,CASKDWSDTQYF
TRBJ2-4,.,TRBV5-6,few,TGTGCCAGCAGCCCCGAGACAAACATAAACATTCAGTACTTC,CASSPETNINIQYF
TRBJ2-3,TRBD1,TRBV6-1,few,TGTGCCAGCAGCAAGACAGGGAGCTCCGAAAACGTTCTAGATTTT,CASSKTGSSENVLDF